This paragraph covers one T cell receptor beta chain sequence. This clonotype was seen only a few times. Its antigen is still unknown. Per-nucleotide qualities are absent, and no much larger clonotype sits a single base away. The data were obtained in a study of CD8 T cells in ankylosing spondylitis (dated by TCRdb to 2016 to 2017). At the level of the whole study: The study set out to find disease-linked TCR variants by profiling T cell receptor beta repertoires in ankylosing spondylitis patients and healthy donors. The full study cohort was made up of 25 ankylosing spondylitis patients and over 90 healthy donors. Peripheral blood was sampled, and synovial fluid was also collected from ankylosing spondylitis patients.

The sequencer was an Illumina HiSeq 2500. Quantitative 5'-RACE with molecular barcodes was the method used to prepare the TCR beta libraries. The authors' pipeline ran thus. Disease-linked TCR variants were identified with a new computational method built on a probabilistic model of VDJ rearrangement. Starting from the raw public reads, TCRdb applied fastp trimming at Q25, assembled clones with MiXCR and retained in-frame beta chains. Rows are combined by CDR3 protein, so each entry shows the most common genes and DNA. TCRdb, rather than the study authors, made the V and J calls. This sample holds about 360,000 distinct CDR3 sequences; about 20% were observed only once. The ten top clones hold around 13% of the sample. What the study reported, not specific to this receptor: Some TCR beta motif variants had previously been reported in synovial fluid and blood of reactive arthritis patients, which suggested common disease-initiation mechanisms. A CD8+ phenotype was shown by the disease-linked clones, which were found at relatively low frequencies in peripheral blood. Blood from ankylosing spondylitis patients appeared to be characterized by a TCR beta motif composed of under 10 highly homologous amino acid variants. Significant enrichment of the disease-linked clones was reported in matched synovial fluid samples from ankylosing spondylitis patients.

CDR1 and CDR2, per the germline V gene (reference sequence), are LGHDT and YNNKEL. Including cysteine and phenylalanine, the CDR3 has 15 amino acids. Only the CDR3 DNA is retained, 45 bases long and in frame from the first base. Compared with germline, V lacks 3 bases and J lacks 5 bases; bases without a gene match: 10. The TCR originated in a male donor with ankylosing spondylitis or in good health (not recorded which). The sample taken for sequencing was blood, either unsorted or a sorted T cell fraction (not recorded which). The V and J genes are TRBV3-1 and TRBJ2-7, and 7 junctional nucleotides match TRBD2. The CDR3 region: CASSHEGGGIDEQYF. At the DNA level, the sequence is TGTGCCAGCAGCCACGAAGGCGGGGGTATCGACGAGCAGTACTTC.